This T cell receptor beta chain comes out of a study of radiotherapy plus CTLA-4 blockade in lung cancer. In this sample, this clone turned up a few times. Its antigen is as yet unknown. Repertoires were generated with immunoSEQ multiplex PCR, while TCRdb's copy carries only in-frame clones and drops some. The sample holds 34,000 or so clones; over 70% are singletons and the top ten take 13% to 15%. Overall study results and limits: In blood, TCR clones derived from the tumor expanded after radiotherapy plus ipilimumab. Early shifts in blood T cell clones, with interferon-beta, reportedly predicted response best.

Patients with chemo-refractory metastatic non-small-cell lung cancer received focal radiation plus CTLA-4 blockade with ipilimumab. The length of the CDR3 is 19 residues. The junction had 13 bases not matched to a gene; V was cut back by 0 bases and J by 4 bases. CDR1 is MRHNA and CDR2 is SNTAGT in the germline V gene. The starting material was peripheral blood, obtained from a patient treated with radiotherapy plus ipilimumab. The chain recombines TRBV6-4 with TRBJ1-5; TRBD1 agrees at 9 bases. The receptor's source is a human donor with non-small cell lung cancer that progressed on radiotherapy plus ipilimumab. The CDR3 bases are TGTGCCAGCAGTGACTCGGGGGGCCGGGACAGGGTAGGAAATCAGCCCCAGCATTTT. Translated: CASSDSGGRDRVGNQPQHF.